This T cell receptor beta chain was captured by sequencing in a study of naive and memory T cell subsets. For blood and skin samples, reverse transcription used TCR alpha and beta constant primers. TCRdb independently ran MiXCR on the 5' RACE reads; one entry per CDR3 protein. Counted here are tens of thousands of distinct CDR3 sequences, around a quarter occurring once; the ten biggest clones make up 1.8%. Trimming removed 5 bases from V and 5 bases from J; junction bases left unmatched: 10. CDR1 is LNHDA and CDR2 is SQIVND in the germline V gene (reference sequence). The CDR3 is made up of 16 amino acids. Adult healthy volunteers gave 2.5 ml peripheral blood for whole-blood RNA. This clonotype qualifies as medium-sized.

V and J are TRBV19 and TRBJ2-7, with 12 positions matching TRBD2. The TCR was taken from a female donor in good health. DNA for the CDR3: TGTGCCAGTAGTCCGATACTAGCGGGAGGCGTAAACGAGCAGTACTTC. Amino acids: CASSPILAGGVNEQYF.